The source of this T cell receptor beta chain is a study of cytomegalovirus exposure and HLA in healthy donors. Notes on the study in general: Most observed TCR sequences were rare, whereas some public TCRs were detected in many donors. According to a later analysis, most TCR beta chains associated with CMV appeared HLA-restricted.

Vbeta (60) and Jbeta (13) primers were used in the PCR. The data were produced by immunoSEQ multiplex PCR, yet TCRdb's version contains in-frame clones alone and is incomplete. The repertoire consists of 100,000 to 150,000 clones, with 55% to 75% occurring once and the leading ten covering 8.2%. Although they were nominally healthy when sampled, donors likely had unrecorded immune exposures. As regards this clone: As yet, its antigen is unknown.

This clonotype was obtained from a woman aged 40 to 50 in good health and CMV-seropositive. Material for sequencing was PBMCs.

The CDR3 region is CASRRTGEGNTIYF. The CDR3 DNA reads TGTGCCAGCAGGCGGACAGGGGAGGGAAACACCATATATTTT. V and J are TRBV2 and TRBJ1-3; the match to TRBD1 covers 9 bases. The CDR3 sequence is 14 residues long. CDR1 SNHLY and CDR2 FYNNEI come from the germline V gene. With V trimmed by 6 bases and J by 4 bases, 4 bases remained unmatched.